The clone carrying this T cell receptor (beta chain) was seen a handful of times. Its antigen remains unidentified. This sample is drawn from a study of T-cell memory formation after mild COVID-19. Study at large: TCR clustering was largely donor specific.

Study-wide points: SARS-CoV-2 specificity of second-wave clones peaking day 37 was unconfirmed.

The CDR3 loop spans 16 amino acids. Per the germline V gene, CDR1 is SEHNR and CDR2 is FQNEAQ (reference sequence). V lost 0 bases, J lost 8 bases, and 16 bases lay in between. TCRdb itself ran the 5' RACE reads through MiXCR, one entry per CDR3 protein. The table lists roughly 500,000 distinct CDR3 sequences, around 21% of them singletons. This TCR came from an adult woman who had mild COVID-19 (a few samples of this study predate the infection). Cell type and time point are not known. The chain has TRBV7-9 and TRBJ1-4, with D perhaps matching TRBD1 (5 bases). The specimen sequenced was PBMCs or a T cell subset sorted from them (not recorded which). The CDR3 DNA reads TGTGCCAGCAGCTTAGCGACGGGGGGACTGGAAGAAAAACTGTTTTTT. Its translation is CASSLATGGLEEKLFF.